This T cell receptor (beta chain) was identified during a study of shared clonotypes between healthy human individuals. Turning to the study itself: Every donor yielded three CD4 naive, three CD4 memory, two CD8 naive and one CD8 memory plate. Whole-study findings and limits: Sharing across four donors was highest in naive CD4 (roughly 5%) and lowest in memory CD8 (approximately 0.4%).

To note about this clone: Its antigen is not known.

Germline lookup yields CDR1 SGHRS and CDR2 YFSETQ. V lost 1 base, J lost 7 bases, and 15 bases lay in between. This CDR3 region has 15 residues. This table comes from immunoSEQ multiplex PCR, and its TCRdb copy is limited to in-frame clones, with some not included. The data contain about 1 million clones, around 74% of them singletons. The split of CD4+ cells yielded CD45RA+ naive and CD45RA-negative memory subsets. The source of this sequence is a man younger than 35 in good health. Sequenced: memory CD4+ T cells sorted from blood. Sample subset: CD45RA-negative fraction. The V gene is TRBV5-1, the J gene TRBJ2-1; maybe TRBD2 (6 bases). CDR3 DNA sequence: TGCGCCAGCAGCTTGTCGGGAGTAGCGATTAATGAGCAGTTCTTC. It specifies CASSLSGVAINEQFF.